This T cell receptor (beta chain) was captured by sequencing in a study of blood T cell repertoires in COVID-19. Study-level background: Acute-phase and convalescent COVID-19 samples originated in the United States, Italy and Spain. Sample material is recorded as cDNA or gDNA derived from T cells, B-cell-depleted T cells, or PBMCs.

Trimming stripped 7 bases from V and 2 bases from J, with 11 bases between. The CDR3 loop spans 12 amino acids. Germline-derived CDR1 and CDR2 are SQVTM and ANQGSEA. Authors' analysis steps: By means of reference gene primer amplification, nucleated cell counts were estimated. Here immunoSEQ multiplex PCR was the method, and the copy in TCRdb shows in-frame clones only, minus some. That table furnishes V, J and clone size, whereas the DNA furnished D and trimming. The sample lists over 70,000 clones; approximately 80% were seen once. The receptor was isolated from a woman at least 80 years old with acute or convalescent COVID-19. Sequenced material: peripheral blood. The chain is built from TRBV29-1 and TRBJ1-2; tentatively, D is TRBD1 (6 bases). In DNA form, the CDR3 reads TGCAGCGCCCGACAGGCCAACTATGGCTACACCTTC. Its protein is CSARQANYGYTF. Drawing the rest from reference TRBV29-1 and TRBJ1-2, the complete variable domain is SAVISQKPSRDICQRGTSLTIQCQVDSQVTMMFWYRQQPGQSLTLIATANQGSEATYESGFVIDKFPISRPNLTFSTLTVSNMSPEDSSIYLCSARQANYGYTFGSGTRLTVV.